This TCR beta chain was retrieved from a study of shared clonotypes between healthy human individuals. Study observations and caveats: What limited the represented genetic and exposure-history diversity was the small number of donors. Clonotypes shared by all four donors outscored non-shared clonotypes in generation probability.

V dropped 0 bases and J dropped 7 bases, with 12 bases sitting between them. Germline CDR1 and CDR2: MNHEY and SVGAGI. The CDR3 totals 15 residues. All donors were Caucasian adults living in Nashville, Tennessee. In this sample, this clone turned up once. Its matching antigen is unknown. This table comes from immunoSEQ multiplex PCR, and its TCRdb copy is limited to in-frame clones, with some not included. This sample has around 940,000 clones, with about three quarters found just once. Sequencing was done on a sample of memory CD4+ T cells sorted from blood. The subset denotes: CD45RA-negative fraction. The clonotype originates from a man younger than 35 in good health. The J gene is TRBJ1-4, the V gene TRBV6-5, with D possibly TRBD1 on 5 matching bases. Here the CDR3 reads CASSYSPGIGEKLFF. In DNA, the CDR3 is TGTGCCAGCAGTTACTCCCCAGGGATTGGTGAAAAACTGTTTTTT.